The clone carrying this T cell receptor beta chain has more than one count but fewer than ten. Since the library was made to target alpha chains, this beta chain is a stray read and its abundance is not meaningful. The sample originates from a study of spatial heterogeneity in lung cancer. The wider study: The study consistently detected more beta-chain than alpha-chain sequences.

The time point here: sample taken at primary tumor resection. Researchers sequenced whole RNA taken from tumor, nontumor lung or frozen PBMC without sorting. TCRdb re-analysed the 5' RACE reads in MiXCR, keeping a single row per CDR3 protein. The sample shows approximately 11,000 distinct CDR3 sequences, roughly 3.6% of them seen only once. CDR3 length: 14 amino acids. Trimming left V 6 bases short and J 0 bases short, with 9 bases between. CDR1 MNHNY and CDR2 SVGAGI come from the germline V gene (reference sequence). V usage is TRBV6-6 and J usage is TRBJ1-5; no firm D call. Source: PBMCs, taken at surgery. This TCR was sampled from a female donor with early-stage non-small cell lung cancer. CDR3 region: CASSSSSSNQPQHF. The CDR3 DNA sequence: TGTGCCAGCAGCTCGTCTTCTAGCAATCAGCCCCAGCATTTT.